This TCR beta chain was sequenced for a study of long-term antiretroviral therapy in people with HIV. Whole-study results and caveats: Controls had broader CDR3 length ranges than HIV repertoires did.

The CDR3 contains 13 residues. The germline CDR1 and CDR2 sequences are LGHNA and YNFKEQ. V lost 4 bases, J lost 5 bases, and 8 bases lay in between. This clone has only one observation. No antigen is known for it. All donors provided no fewer than one pre-ART and no fewer than two post-ART PBMC samples. With survey level as its setting, the immunoSEQ assay was v3.0. Only in-frame clones appear in the TCRdb table, and some are missing; sequencing was by immunoSEQ multiplex PCR. Counted here are about 17,000 clones, around 74% occurring once; the ten biggest clones make up 15%. This chain joins TRBV4-2 and TRBJ2-2; tentatively, D is TRBD1 (5 bases). The receptor's source is a woman aged 45-59 years with HIV. Sequencing used unsorted PBMCs, obtained approximately 2.5 years before starting antiretroviral therapy. The CDR3 here is CASSPYRTGELFF. In nucleotides, the CDR3 is TGTGCCAGCAGCCCCTACAGGACCGGGGAGCTGTTTTTT.